This T cell receptor (beta chain) was recovered during a study of T cells in narcolepsy. As concerns this clone: Its antigen is currently unknown.

Trimming took 4 bases from V and 0 from J; bases not matched to a gene: 4. The germline V gene has CDR1 SGHAT and CDR2 FQNNGV. The CDR3 sequence is 16 residues long. Whole-study results and caveats: No autoreactive T cell clone sequences appeared in some memory CD4+ repertoires.

Clones were sequenced by immunoSEQ multiplex PCR, and TCRdb holds only the in-frame ones, with some missing. Of around 30,000 clones listed, over 65% are singletons. This clonotype was obtained from a human donor in good health. The V and J genes are TRBV11-2 and TRBJ2-2; TRBD1 aligns across 8 bases. The sequenced material came from memory (CD45RA-) CD4+ T cells from blood. CDR3 protein: CASSSGTGSNTGELFF. DNA of the CDR3: TGTGCCAGCAGCTCAGGGACAGGTTCGAACACCGGGGAGCTGTTTTTT.